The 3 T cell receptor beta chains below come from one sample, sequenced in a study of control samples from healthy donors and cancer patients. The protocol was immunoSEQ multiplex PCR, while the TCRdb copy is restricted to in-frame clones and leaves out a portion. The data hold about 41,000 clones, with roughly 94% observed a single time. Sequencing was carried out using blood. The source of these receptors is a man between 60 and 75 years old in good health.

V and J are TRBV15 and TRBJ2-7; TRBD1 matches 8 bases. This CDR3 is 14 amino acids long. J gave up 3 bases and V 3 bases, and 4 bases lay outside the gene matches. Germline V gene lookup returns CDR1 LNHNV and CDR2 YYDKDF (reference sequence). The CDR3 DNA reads TGTGCCACCAGCAGTTACGGACAGGGCTACGAGCAGTACTTC. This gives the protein CATSSYGQGYEQYF.

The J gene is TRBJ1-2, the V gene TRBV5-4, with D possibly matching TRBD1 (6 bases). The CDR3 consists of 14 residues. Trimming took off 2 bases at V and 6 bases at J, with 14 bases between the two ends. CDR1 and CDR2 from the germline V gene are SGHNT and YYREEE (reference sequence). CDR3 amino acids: CASSLLTGIHGYTF. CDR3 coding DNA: TGTGCCAGCAGCTTACTTACAGGGATTCATGGCTACACCTTC.

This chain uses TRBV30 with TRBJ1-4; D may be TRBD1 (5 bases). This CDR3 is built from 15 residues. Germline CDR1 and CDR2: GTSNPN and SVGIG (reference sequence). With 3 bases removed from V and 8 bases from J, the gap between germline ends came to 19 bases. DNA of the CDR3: TGTGCCTGGAGGACATGGGGGGACTTAGGGGAAAAACTGTTTTTT. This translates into CAWRTWGDLGEKLFF.